These 6 T cell receptor beta chains were sequenced from one sample in a study of chemoradiotherapy in HPV16-positive cancers. This table comes from immunoSEQ multiplex PCR, and its TCRdb copy is limited to in-frame clones, with some not included. This sample has 20,000 to 25,000 clones, with about 87% found just once. The sample was blood, taken from a patient who underwent chemoradiotherapy. These receptors came from a human donor with HPV-associated anogenital cancer.

The chain employs TRBV7-2 and TRBJ1-5; tentative D call: TRBD1 (5 bases). Germline values: CDR1 SGHTA, CDR2 FQGNSA. CDR3 size: 13 residues. The V and J ends lost 1 base and 5 bases respectively, with 6 bases between them. This CDR3 is CASSLGGDQPQHF. The CDR3 DNA reads as TGTGCCAGCAGCTTAGGAGGGGATCAGCCCCAGCATTTT.

The V gene is TRBV9, the J gene TRBJ1-5; D possibly corresponds to TRBD1 (5 bases). The CDR3 is made up of 15 amino acids. The V end was cut by 4 bases, the J end by 0 bases, with 11 bases between. Germline CDR1 and CDR2: SGDLS and YYNGEE. Here the CDR3 reads CASSQSGRSNQPQHF. The CDR3 DNA sequence: TGTGCCAGCAGCCAGTCAGGGCGTAGCAATCAGCCCCAGCATTTT. Drawing the rest from reference TRBV9 and TRBJ1-5, the complete variable domain is DSGVTQTPKHLITATGQRVTLRCSPRSGDLSVYWYQQSLDQGLQFLIQYYNGEERAKGNILERFSAQQFPDLHSELNLSSLELGDSALYFCASSQSGRSNQPQHFGDGTRLSIL.

The chain combines TRBV5-1 with TRBJ1-2; the D gene is possibly TRBD1 (5 bases). V lost 4 bases and J 2 bases, leaving 12 bases between the germline ends. The germline gives CDR1 SGHRS, CDR2 YFSETQ. The CDR3 is 14 residues long. The CDR3 DNA sequence: TGCGCCAGCAGCCTCCCGAGACAGAACTATGGCTACACCTTC. It translates to CASSLPRQNYGYTF.

This chain joins TRBV10-2 and TRBJ1-4, with 7 nucleotides matching TRBD1. This CDR3 is built from 15 residues. Germline V gene lookup returns CDR1 WSHSY and CDR2 SAAADI. After removal of 7 bases from V and 6 bases from J, the junction contained 11 bases not matched to a gene. The CDR3 nucleotides are TGCGCCAGCACAGAATCGACAGGGAGATATGAAAAACTGTTTTTT. Translating gives CASTESTGRYEKLFF.

This sequence joins TRBV2 and TRBJ2-2; no reliable D call. The length of the CDR3 is 16 residues. Germline V gene sequence: CDR1 SNHLY, CDR2 FYNNEI. Trimming took 0 bases from V and 4 from J, leaving 12 bases between them. This chain's CDR3 is CASSEAQEDPTGELFF. Here the CDR3 DNA reads TGTGCCAGCAGTGAAGCGCAAGAGGACCCCACCGGGGAGCTGTTTTTT.

The gene calls are TRBV19 and TRBJ1-2; TRBD1 aligns across 8 bases. V gave up 5 bases and J gave up 0 bases; unmatched junction bases: 5. CDR3 size: 15 residues. CDR1 and CDR2 (germline): LNHDA, SQIVND (reference sequence). CDR3 region: CASSRGQGPNYGYTF. For the CDR3, the DNA is TGTGCCAGTAGTCGCGGACAGGGCCCTAACTATGGCTACACCTTC.